This T cell receptor beta chain derives from a study of CD8+CD57+ T cells in acquired aplastic anemia. Study summary: Recorded DNA amounts for sorted CD4+ and CD8+ cells had an average of approximately 2.9 ug.

TCR beta VDJ and CDR3 profiles were obtained from a genomic DNA template. TCRdb analysed the reads with MiXCR anew, one entry per CDR3 protein. The sample has some 150,000 distinct CDR3 sequences, roughly 48% seen once; the top ten hold under 1.2%. The table lists this clonotype with a few counts. The ends were cut back, 6 bases at V and 1 base at J, with 16 bases in the middle. Germline CDR1 LNHNV, CDR2 YYDKDF (reference sequence). This CDR3 contains 15 residues. Patients who underwent sequencing had shown CD8+CD57+ cell expansion by flow cytometry. Severe acquired aplastic anemia affected all patients. By the time of blood sampling, patients had still received no therapy.

The source is a human donor with aplastic anemia. The gene calls are TRBV15 and TRBJ2-7; TRBD1 might be the D (6 bases). Sequenced material: sorted CD4+, CD8+, or CD8+CD57+ T cells (not recorded which) from PBMCs. CDR3 sequence: CATRPPDRPSYEQYF. The CDR3 DNA follows: TGTGCCACCAGACCCCCGGACAGACCTTCCTACGAGCAGTACTTC.